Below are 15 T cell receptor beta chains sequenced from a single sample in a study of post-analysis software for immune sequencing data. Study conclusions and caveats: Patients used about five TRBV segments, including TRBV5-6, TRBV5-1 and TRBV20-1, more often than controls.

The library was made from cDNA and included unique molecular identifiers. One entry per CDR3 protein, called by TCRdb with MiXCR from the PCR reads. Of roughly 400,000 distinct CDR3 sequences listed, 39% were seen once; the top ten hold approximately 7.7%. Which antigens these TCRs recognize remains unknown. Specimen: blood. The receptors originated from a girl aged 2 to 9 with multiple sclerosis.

The CDR3 region is CASSSAGGGRNTEAFF. The DNA for the CDR3 is TGTGCCAGCAGTTCCGCCGGCGGGGGAAGGAACACTGAAGCTTTCTTT. This chain links TRBV12-3 or TRBV12-4 with TRBJ1-1; D may be TRBD1 (5 bases). The CDR3 consists of 16 residues. V gave up 4 bases and J gave up 1 base, with 16 bases separating them.

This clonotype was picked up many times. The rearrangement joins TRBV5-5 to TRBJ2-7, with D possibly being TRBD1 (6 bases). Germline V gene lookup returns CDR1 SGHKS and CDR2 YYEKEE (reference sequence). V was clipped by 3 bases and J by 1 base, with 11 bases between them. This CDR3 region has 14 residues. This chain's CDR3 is CASSWGLGSYEQYF. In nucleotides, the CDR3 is TGTGCCAGCAGCTGGGGGCTGGGATCCTACGAGCAGTACTTC. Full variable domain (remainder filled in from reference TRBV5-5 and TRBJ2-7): DAGVTQSPTHLIKTRGQQVTLRCSPISGHKSVSWYQQVLGQGPQFIFQYYEKEERGRGNFPDRFSARQFPNYSSELNVNALLLGDSALYLCASSWGLGSYEQYFGPGTRLTVT.

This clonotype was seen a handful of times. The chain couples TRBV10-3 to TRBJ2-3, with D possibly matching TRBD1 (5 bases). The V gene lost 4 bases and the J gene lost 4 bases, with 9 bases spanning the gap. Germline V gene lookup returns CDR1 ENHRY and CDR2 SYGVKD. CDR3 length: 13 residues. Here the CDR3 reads CAISASGSDTQYF. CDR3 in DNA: TGTGCCATCAGTGCGTCAGGGTCAGATACGCAGTATTTT.

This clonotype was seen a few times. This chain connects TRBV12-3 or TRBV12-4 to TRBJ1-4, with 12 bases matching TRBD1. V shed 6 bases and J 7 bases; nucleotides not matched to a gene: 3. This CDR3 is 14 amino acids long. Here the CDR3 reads CASRGQGAVEKLFF. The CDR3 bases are TGTGCCAGCAGGGGACAGGGGGCAGTTGAAAAACTGTTTTTT.

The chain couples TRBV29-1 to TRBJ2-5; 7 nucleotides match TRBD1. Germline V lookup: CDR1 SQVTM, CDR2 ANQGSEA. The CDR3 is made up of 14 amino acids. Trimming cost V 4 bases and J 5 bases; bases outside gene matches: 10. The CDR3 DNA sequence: TGCAGCGTTGCCAGGGGGATCATCCGGGAGACCCAGTACTTC. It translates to CSVARGIIRETQYF.

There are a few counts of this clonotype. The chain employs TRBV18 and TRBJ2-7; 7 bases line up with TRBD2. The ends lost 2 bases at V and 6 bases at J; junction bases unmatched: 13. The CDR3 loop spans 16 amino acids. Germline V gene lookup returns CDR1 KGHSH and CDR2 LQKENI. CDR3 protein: CASSPVPGGPHGEQYF. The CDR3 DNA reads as TGTGCCAGCTCACCAGTTCCGGGAGGCCCACATGGCGAGCAGTACTTC. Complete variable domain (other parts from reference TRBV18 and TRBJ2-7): NAGVMQNPRHLVRRRGQEARLRCSPMKGHSHVYWYRQLPEEGLKFMVYLQKENIIDESGMPKERFSAEFPKEGPSILRIQQVVRGDSAAYFCASSPVPGGPHGEQYFGPGTRLTVT.

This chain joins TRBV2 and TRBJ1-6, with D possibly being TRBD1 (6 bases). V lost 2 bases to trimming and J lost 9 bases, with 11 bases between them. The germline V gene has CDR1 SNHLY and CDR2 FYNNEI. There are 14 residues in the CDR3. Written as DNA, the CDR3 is TGTGCCAGCAGTGAACAGGGGATTGGTTCACCCCTCCACTTT. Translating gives CASSEQGIGSPLHF.

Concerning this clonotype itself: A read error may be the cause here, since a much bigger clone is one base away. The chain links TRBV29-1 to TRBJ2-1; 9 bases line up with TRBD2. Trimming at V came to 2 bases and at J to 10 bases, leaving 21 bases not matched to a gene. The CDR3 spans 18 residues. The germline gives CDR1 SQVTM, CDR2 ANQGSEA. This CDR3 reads CSVETSLVGREGAYEQFF. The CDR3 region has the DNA TGCAGCGTTGAAACCTCGTTGGTTGGGCGGGAGGGGGCCTACGAGCAGTTCTTC.

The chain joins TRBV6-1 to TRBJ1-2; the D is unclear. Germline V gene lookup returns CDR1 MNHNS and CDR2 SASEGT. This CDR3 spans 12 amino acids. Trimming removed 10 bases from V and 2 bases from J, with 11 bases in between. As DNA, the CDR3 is TGTGCCAACTCGGGAGGAAACTATGGCTACACCTTC. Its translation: CANSGGNYGYTF.

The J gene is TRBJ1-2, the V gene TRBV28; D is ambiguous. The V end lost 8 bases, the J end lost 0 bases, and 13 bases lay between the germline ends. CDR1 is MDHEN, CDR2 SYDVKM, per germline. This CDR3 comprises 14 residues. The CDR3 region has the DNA TGTGCCAGCCTAGATACACCGGCTAACTATGGCTACACCTTC. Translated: CASLDTPANYGYTF.

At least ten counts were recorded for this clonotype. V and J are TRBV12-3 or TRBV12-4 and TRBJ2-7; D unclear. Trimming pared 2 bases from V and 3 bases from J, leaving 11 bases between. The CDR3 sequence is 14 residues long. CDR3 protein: CASSLTVSIYEQYF. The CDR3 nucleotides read TGTGCCAGCAGTTTAACAGTTTCGATCTACGAGCAGTACTTC.

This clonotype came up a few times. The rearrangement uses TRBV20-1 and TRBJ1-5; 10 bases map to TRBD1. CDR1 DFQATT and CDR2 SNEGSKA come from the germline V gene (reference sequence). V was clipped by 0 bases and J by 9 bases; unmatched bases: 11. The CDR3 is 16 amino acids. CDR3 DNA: TGCAGTGCTAGAGATCTCGGACAGGGGGGAGTTCGGCCCCAGCATTTT. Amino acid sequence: CSARDLGQGGVRPQHF.

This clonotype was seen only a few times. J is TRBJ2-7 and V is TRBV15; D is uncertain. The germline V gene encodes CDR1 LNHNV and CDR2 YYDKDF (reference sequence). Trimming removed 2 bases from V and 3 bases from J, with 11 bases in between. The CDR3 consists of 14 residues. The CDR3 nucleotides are TGTGCCACCAGCAGAAACCTGGGAAGCTACGAGCAGTACTTC. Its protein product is CATSRNLGSYEQYF.

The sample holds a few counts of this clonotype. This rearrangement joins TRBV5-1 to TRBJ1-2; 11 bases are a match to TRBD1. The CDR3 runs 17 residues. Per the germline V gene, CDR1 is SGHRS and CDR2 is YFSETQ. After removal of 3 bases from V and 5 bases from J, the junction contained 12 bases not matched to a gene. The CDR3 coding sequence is TGCGCCAGCAGCTATGGACAGGGGGCGGTATTTTTGTATGGCTACACCTTC. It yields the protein CASSYGQGAVFLYGYTF.

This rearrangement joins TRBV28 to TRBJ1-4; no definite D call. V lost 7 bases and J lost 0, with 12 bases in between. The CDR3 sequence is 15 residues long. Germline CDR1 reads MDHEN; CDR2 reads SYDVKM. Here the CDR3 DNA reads TGTGCCAGCACCTTGCCTCAGGCAACTAATGAAAAACTGTTTTTT. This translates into CASTLPQATNEKLFF. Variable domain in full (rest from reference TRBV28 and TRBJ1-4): DVKVTQSSRYLVKRTGEKVFLECVQDMDHENMFWYRQDPGLGLRLIYFSYDVKMKEKGDIPEGYSVSREKKERFSLILESASTNQTSMYLCASTLPQATNEKLFFGSGTQLSVL.